This TCR beta chain came from a study of neurological immune-mediated disorders. This clonotype occurred many times. The antigen is undetermined. From germline, CDR1 is SGHVS and CDR2 FQNEAQ. The V end lost 2 bases, the J end lost 4 bases, and 11 bases lay between the germline ends. This CDR3 spans 14 amino acids. The cDNA was synthesized by means of template-switch 5'RACE, which was carried out with 10-nucleotide random UMIs. Sequencing runs each generated in excess of 160 million TCR-beta sequences derived from 15-18 subjects. TCRdb re-analysed the 5' RACE reads in MiXCR, keeping a single row per CDR3 protein. The sample holds about 27,000 distinct CDR3 sequences; roughly 21% are singletons and the top ten take 15% to 20%. Broader study findings: Private repertoires in all groups were suggested by the finding that expanded clones across subjects shared no CDR3 amino acid sequences. Healthy controls had more TCR clonal expansion than multiple sclerosis, which showed the least, whereas HTLV-1-associated myelopathy showed the most.

Sequenced: PBMCs. The chain is built from TRBV7-8 and TRBJ1-1, with a tentative D call TRBD1 (6 bases). The sequence came from a woman between 55 and 75 years old in good health. The CDR3 DNA reads TGTGCCAGCAGCTTACTCAGGGGAGTCACTGAAGCTTTCTTT. Its protein is CASSLLRGVTEAFF.